This T cell receptor (beta chain) was captured in a study of CD8 T cells in Susac syndrome. TEMRA cells were enriched by FACS, while CD8+ and CD4+ T cells were obtained through a negative isolation that was performed magnetically. Random hexamers were used to reverse transcribe an amount of roughly 0.5 to 1 ug RNA. TCRdb processed the immunoSEQ multiplex PCR reads anew with MiXCR; each CDR3 protein has one entry. The table records roughly 200,000 distinct CDR3 sequences, about 91% of them present only once. Germline lookup yields CDR1 SGHNT and CDR2 YYREEE (reference sequence). Trimming cost V 0 bases and J 0 bases, with 7 bases left between them. The length of the CDR3 is 16 residues.

This clonotype was obtained from a human donor with Susac syndrome. This chain links TRBV5-4 with TRBJ2-6, with no clear D. The sequenced sample consisted of CD4+ T cells from PBMCs. CDR3 amino acids: CASSLAQSSGANVLTF. CDR3 in DNA: TGTGCCAGCAGCTTGGCACAGAGCTCTGGGGCCAACGTCCTGACTTTC.